The 28 T cell receptor beta chains below were found in one sample sequenced in a study of T cells after yellow fever vaccination. One entry per CDR3 protein, called by TCRdb with MiXCR from the 5' RACE reads. The table lists around 340,000 distinct CDR3 sequences, about 12% of them singletons, with approximately 3.3% in the top ten. Source: CD4+ T cells sorted from PBMCs, taken 15 days after the yellow fever booster vaccination. The source of these receptors is a man younger than 35 who received the YFV17D yellow fever vaccine.

This clonotype came up many times. The chain joins TRBV24-1 to TRBJ2-1, with a possible D match to TRBD2 (6 bases). V lost 9 bases and J lost 8, with 13 bases in between. The CDR3 totals 12 residues. CDR1 is KGHDR, CDR2 SFDVKD, per germline. This CDR3 is CATRGSGDEQFF. Here the CDR3 DNA reads TGTGCCACCCGGGGGTCGGGGGATGAGCAGTTCTTC.

V usage is TRBV7-8 and J usage is TRBJ2-5; D might be TRBD2 (5 bases). The CDR3 is made up of 13 amino acids. Between the trimmed V and J ends, which lost 8 bases and 4 bases, there was a span of 14 bases. Germline V gene sequence: CDR1 SGHVS, CDR2 FQNEAQ. This CDR3 reads CASFFGVGETQYF. CDR3 nucleotides: TGTGCCAGCTTCTTCGGGGTCGGAGAGACCCAGTACTTC.

The chain is built from TRBV11-2 and TRBJ2-3, with D perhaps given as TRBD1 or TRBD2 (5 bases each). Deletions cut 3 bases from V and 1 base from J, with 11 bases between. The germline V gene encodes CDR1 SGHAT and CDR2 FQNNGV. The CDR3 runs 15 residues. CDR3 bases: TGTGCCAGCAGCTTGACCGGGACGGGCACAGATACGCAGTATTTT. It is translated as CASSLTGTGTDTQYF.

This clonotype was seen only a few times. The chain joins TRBV7-3 to TRBJ1-6; a weak D match, TRBD1 (5 bases). The germline gives CDR1 SGHTA, CDR2 FQGTGA. V was trimmed by 5 bases and J by 13 bases, leaving 12 bases between them. The CDR3 length is 12 residues. CDR3 amino acids: CASSDQGGPLHF. Here the CDR3 DNA reads TGTGCCAGCAGCGACCAGGGTGGGCCCCTCCACTTT.

This clonotype was detected only a few times. The V gene is TRBV29-1, the J gene TRBJ2-3; 7 nucleotides line up with TRBD1. The CDR3 contains 12 residues. Per the germline V gene, CDR1 is SQVTM and CDR2 is ANQGSEA. The ends lost 6 bases at V and 1 base at J; junction bases unmatched: 1. CDR3 in DNA: TGCAGCGTGGGGACAGGCACAGATACGCAGTATTTT. Protein sequence: CSVGTGTDTQYF.

This clonotype was detected a few times. This sequence joins TRBV5-4 and TRBJ2-1; a weak D match, TRBD2 (5 bases). The CDR3 is made up of 14 amino acids. Germline V gene lookup returns CDR1 SGHNT and CDR2 YYREEE (reference sequence). Trimming pared 3 bases from V and 4 bases from J, leaving 11 bases between. CDR3 loop: CASSSFRDYNEQFF. As DNA, the CDR3 is TGTGCCAGCAGCTCGTTCCGGGATTACAATGAGCAGTTCTTC. Variable domain in full (rest from reference TRBV5-4 and TRBJ2-1): ETGVTQSPTHLIKTRGQQVTLRCSSQSGHNTVSWYQQALGQGPQFIFQYYREEENGRGNFPPRFSGLQFPNYSSELNVNALELDDSALYLCASSSFRDYNEQFFGPGTRLTVL.

The chain uses TRBV15 and TRBJ1-6; D possibly corresponds to TRBD1 (5 bases). V lost 3 bases to trimming and J lost 5 bases, with 5 bases between them. CDR3 size: 13 residues. Germline-derived CDR1 and CDR2 are LNHNV and YYDKDF (reference sequence). CDR3 sequence: CATSSRDNSPLHF. The DNA for the CDR3 is TGTGCCACCAGCAGCAGGGATAATTCACCCCTCCACTTT.

V gene TRBV4-3 combines with J gene TRBJ1-1; maybe TRBD1 (5 bases). The CDR3 extends over 16 amino acids. The germline V gene has CDR1 LGHNA and CDR2 YSLEER. The V and J ends lost 4 bases and 4 bases respectively, with 19 bases between them. The CDR3 region is CASSPPPGQRGTEAFF. Written as DNA, the CDR3 is TGCGCCAGCAGCCCACCCCCGGGGCAGCGGGGCACTGAAGCTTTCTTT.

The sample holds a few counts of this clonotype. The V and J genes are TRBV7-9 and TRBJ1-4, with D unclear. V gave up 0 bases and J gave up 8 bases, with 13 bases separating them. The CDR3 has 15 residues. The germline V gene has CDR1 SEHNR and CDR2 FQNEAQ (reference sequence). CDR3 residues: CASSLARAGNEKLFF. The CDR3 DNA is TGTGCCAGCAGCTTAGCACGGGCGGGGAACGAAAAACTGTTTTTT.

This clonotype was seen more than once but under ten times. The chain uses TRBV15 and TRBJ1-2, with TRBD1 as a possible D gene (5 bases). This CDR3 is built from 15 residues. V was cut by 1 base and J by 6 bases, with 15 bases left in between. The germline CDR1 and CDR2 sequences are LNHNV and YYDKDF (reference sequence). CDR3 loop: CATSRAGTPGNGYTF. The CDR3, as DNA: TGTGCCACCAGCAGAGCCGGGACCCCCGGGAATGGCTACACCTTC.

The rearrangement joins TRBV10-3 to TRBJ2-3; 13 nucleotides line up with TRBD2. This CDR3 has 15 amino acids. J lost 4 bases, V lost 5 bases, and 3 bases had no gene match. Germline V gives CDR1 ENHRY, CDR2 SYGVKD. For the CDR3, the DNA is TGTGCCATCAGTAAGACTAGCGGGGGGCCAGATACGCAGTATTTT. This gives the protein CAISKTSGGPDTQYF.

The V and J genes are TRBV6-4 and TRBJ1-2; D call uncertain. Looked up from germline, CDR1 is MRHNA and CDR2 is SNTAGT. This CDR3 is 15 amino acids long. V lost 6 bases, J lost 0 bases, and 14 bases lay in between. CDR3 sequence: CASSLNTGSNYGYTF. The CDR3 DNA reads as TGTGCCAGCAGCCTGAACACGGGATCTAACTATGGCTACACCTTC.

This clonotype came up many times. J is TRBJ1-1 and V is TRBV6-5; 8 bases map to TRBD1. The V and J ends lost 0 bases and 7 bases, in that order; junction bases with no gene match: 1. The CDR3 spans 13 residues. Germline lookup yields CDR1 MNHEY and CDR2 SVGAGI. As DNA, the CDR3 is TGTGCCAGCAGTTACTCGGGGACAGGTGAAGCTTTCTTT. Translated, it gives CASSYSGTGEAFF.

This clonotype turned up a few times. The chain employs TRBV5-6 and TRBJ2-7; unclear D gene. From germline, CDR1 is SGHDT and CDR2 YYEEEE. CDR3 size: 11 residues. V was pared by 2 bases and J by 7 bases, with 7 bases between. This chain's CDR3 is CASSFFGEQYF. CDR3 DNA: TGTGCCAGCAGCTTTTTTGGTGAGCAGTACTTC. The full variable domain, in which reference TRBV5-6 and TRBJ2-7 provide the parts outside the CDR3, is DAGVTQSPTHLIKTRGQQVTLRCSPKSGHDTVSWYQQALGQGPQFIFQYYEEEERQRGNFPDRFSGHQFPNYSSELNVNALLLGDSALYLCASSFFGEQYFGPGTRLTVT.

This clonotype was found many times. The chain couples TRBV29-1 to TRBJ2-3, with TRBD1 identical over 7 bases. Germline trimming cut 4 bases from V and 4 bases from J; bases unmatched to any gene: 5. Germline loops: CDR1 SQVTM, CDR2 ANQGSEA. CDR3 length: 13 residues. CDR3 DNA sequence: TGCAGCGTTGCCGCCCAGGGGGCAGATACGCAGTATTTT. Its protein is CSVAAQGADTQYF.

The chain uses TRBV2 and TRBJ1-2, with 7 bases identical to TRBD1. Germline V CDR1 and CDR2: SNHLY, FYNNEI. Unmatched junction bases numbered 5, after V lost 7 bases and J lost 6 bases. The CDR3 has 12 residues. The CDR3 bases are TGTGCCAGCACCTCTACAGGGGATGGCTACACCTTC. Translated: CASTSTGDGYTF.

This clonotype was recorded a few times. This chain uses TRBV7-2 with TRBJ2-2; tentative D call: TRBD1 (6 bases). The CDR3 is 16 residues long. Germline V gene lookup returns CDR1 SGHTA and CDR2 FQGNSA. Trimming removed 5 bases from V and 4 bases from J, with 17 bases in between. In DNA, the CDR3 is TGTGCCAGCAGCCGATACAGGGTCCAGGCCACCGGGGAGCTGTTTTTT. Residues: CASSRYRVQATGELFF.

This clonotype has ten or more counts. CDR3 bases: TGCAGTGCTAGGCCAGGGGGGATCAACACTGAAGCTTTCTTT. Amino acid sequence: CSARPGGINTEAFF. The V and J genes are TRBV20-1 and TRBJ1-1; 7 positions match TRBD1. V gave up 3 bases and J gave up 2 bases; unmatched junction bases: 6. The CDR3 sequence is 14 residues long. Germline-derived CDR1 and CDR2 are DFQATT and SNEGSKA (reference sequence).

The sample holds many counts of this clonotype. This rearrangement joins TRBV7-2 to TRBJ2-1; the D gene could be TRBD1 or TRBD2 (5 bases each). Germline-derived CDR1 and CDR2 are SGHTA and FQGNSA. The CDR3 totals 14 residues. Trimming stripped 3 bases from V and 7 bases from J, with 13 bases between. CDR3 sequence (DNA): TGTGCCAGCAGCTTGGGGGTTGGAAGAAATGAGCAGTTCTTC. Protein: CASSLGVGRNEQFF.

This clonotype was seen more than once but under ten times. The V gene is TRBV15, the J gene TRBJ2-5; D not certain. Trimming pared 0 bases from V and 7 bases from J, leaving 12 bases between. CDR1 and CDR2 (germline): LNHNV, YYDKDF (reference sequence). This CDR3 spans 14 amino acids. The CDR3 sequence is CATSRDHESGTQYF. In DNA, the CDR3 is TGTGCCACCAGCAGAGATCATGAATCGGGGACCCAGTACTTC.

This clonotype has a count of ten or more. This chain connects TRBV20-1 to TRBJ2-3, with 13 bases lining up with TRBD2. The CDR3 is made up of 13 amino acids. The V segment lost 5 bases and the J segment 5 bases; nucleotides outside the gene matches: 1. CDR1 is DFQATT, CDR2 SNEGSKA, per germline (reference sequence). CDR3 sequence: CSARLAGGDTQYF. CDR3 coding DNA: TGCAGTGCTCGACTAGCGGGGGGAGATACGCAGTATTTT.

This clonotype was seen a handful of times. This rearrangement joins TRBV3-1 to TRBJ2-7; TRBD1 matches at 8 bases. The CDR3 has 13 residues. Germline assignment: CDR1 LGHDT and CDR2 YNNKEL (reference sequence). V trimming: 0 bases; J trimming: 9 bases; junction bases outside the gene matches: 4. DNA of the CDR3: TGTGCCAGCAGCCAAGACCCAGGGGGCGGGCAGTACGTC. Translating gives CASSQDPGGGQYV.

This clonotype was found a few times. This CDR3 reads CASSFSSGAGGELFF. CDR3 coding DNA: TGCGCCAGCAGCTTTTCGTCAGGGGCAGGCGGGGAGCTGTTTTTT. J is TRBJ2-2 and V is TRBV5-1; D may be TRBD1 (6 bases). This CDR3 has 15 amino acids. V was clipped by 2 bases and J by 7 bases, with 15 bases between them. Per the germline V gene, CDR1 is SGHRS and CDR2 is YFSETQ.

This clonotype has a handful of counts. The chain is built from TRBV6-6 and TRBJ1-6, with a weak D call TRBD1 (6 bases). Germline assignment: CDR1 MNHNY and CDR2 SVGAGI (reference sequence). Trimming left V 5 bases short and J 0 bases short, with 14 bases between. CDR3 length equals 17 residues. The CDR3, as DNA: TGTGCCAGCAGTACGGGAACAGGGAGCTCCTATAATTCACCCCTCCACTTT. Protein sequence: CASSTGTGSSYNSPLHF.

There are a few counts of this clonotype. The genes are TRBV4-1 and TRBJ2-5; D is uncertain. This CDR3 contains 14 residues. The V gene's germline CDR1 is MGHRA and CDR2 YSYEKL. V was trimmed by 7 bases and J by 5 bases, leaving 17 bases between them. CDR3 loop: CASNPGLPAETQYF. As DNA, the CDR3 is TGCGCCAGCAACCCGGGTCTACCCGCGGAGACCCAGTACTTC.

The rearrangement links TRBV20-1 to TRBJ2-5, with TRBD2 matching over 7 bases. This CDR3 contains 14 residues. CDR1 and CDR2 from the germline V gene are DFQATT and SNEGSKA (reference sequence). V lost 6 bases, J lost 2 bases, and 9 bases stayed unmatched. The DNA for the CDR3 is TGCAGTGCCCCGATCGGGGGGATTCAAGAGACCCAGTACTTC. Encoded protein: CSAPIGGIQETQYF.

This clonotype has only a few counts. This sequence joins TRBV5-1 and TRBJ1-4; the D gene is possibly TRBD1 (5 bases). Germline loops: CDR1 SGHRS, CDR2 YFSETQ. Trimming cost V 5 bases and J 4 bases, with 15 bases left between them. The CDR3 has 15 amino acids. The CDR3 region is CASRRAIGVNEKLFF. DNA of the CDR3: TGCGCCAGCAGGCGCGCGATAGGGGTTAATGAAAAACTGTTTTTT.

This clonotype has a handful of counts. This chain joins TRBV7-2 and TRBJ2-4, with D perhaps matching TRBD1 or TRBD2 (5 bases each). Germline assignment: CDR1 SGHTA and CDR2 FQGNSA. The CDR3 is made up of 15 amino acids. The V end was cut by 1 base, the J end by 9 bases, with 16 bases between. The CDR3 nucleotides read TGTGCCAGCAGCTTAGAACGGCTTCCTGGGGGCATTCAGTACTTC. Its translation: CASSLERLPGGIQYF.